This section outlines one TCR beta chain sequence together with its context. Antigen unknown. The record originates from a study of cytomegalovirus exposure and HLA in healthy donors. Regarding the study as a whole: The authors listed roughly 150 TCR beta chains as cytomegalovirus-associated.

The assay was immunoSEQ multiplex PCR, and TCRdb's table has in-frame clones only and misses some. The sample records about 160,000 clones, 89% being singletons. The study drew the donors from its roughly 120-subject validation cohort, separate from the roughly 670-subject first cohort. This CDR3 region has 18 residues. Germline CDR1 reads MRHNA; CDR2 reads SNTAGT. The trim removed 6 bases at V and 7 bases at J, leaving 24 bases unmatched. Sequenced material: PBMCs. V is TRBV6-4 and J is TRBJ2-7, with 7 positions matching TRBD1. This clonotype was sampled from a man aged 18 to 30 in good health and CMV-seropositive. The CDR3 here is CASRALDRATWRLKEQYF. The CDR3 coding sequence is TGTGCCAGCAGGGCCCTCGACAGGGCCACCTGGAGACTGAAGGAGCAGTACTTC.